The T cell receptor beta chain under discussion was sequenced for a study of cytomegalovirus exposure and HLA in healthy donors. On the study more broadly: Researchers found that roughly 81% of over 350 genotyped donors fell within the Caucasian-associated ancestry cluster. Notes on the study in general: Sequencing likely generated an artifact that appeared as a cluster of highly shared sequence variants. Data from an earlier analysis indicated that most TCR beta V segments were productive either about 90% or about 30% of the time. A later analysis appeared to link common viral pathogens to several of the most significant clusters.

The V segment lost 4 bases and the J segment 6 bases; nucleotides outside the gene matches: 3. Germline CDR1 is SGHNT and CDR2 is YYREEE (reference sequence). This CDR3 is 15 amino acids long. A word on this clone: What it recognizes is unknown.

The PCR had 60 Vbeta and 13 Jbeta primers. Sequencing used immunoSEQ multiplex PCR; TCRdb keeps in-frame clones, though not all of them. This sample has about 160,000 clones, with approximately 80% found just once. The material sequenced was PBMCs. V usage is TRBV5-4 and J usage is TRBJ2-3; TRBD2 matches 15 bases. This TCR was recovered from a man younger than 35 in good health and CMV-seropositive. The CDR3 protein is CASSGLAGGLDTQYF. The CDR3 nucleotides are TGTGCCAGCAGCGGACTAGCGGGAGGGCTGGATACGCAGTATTTT.